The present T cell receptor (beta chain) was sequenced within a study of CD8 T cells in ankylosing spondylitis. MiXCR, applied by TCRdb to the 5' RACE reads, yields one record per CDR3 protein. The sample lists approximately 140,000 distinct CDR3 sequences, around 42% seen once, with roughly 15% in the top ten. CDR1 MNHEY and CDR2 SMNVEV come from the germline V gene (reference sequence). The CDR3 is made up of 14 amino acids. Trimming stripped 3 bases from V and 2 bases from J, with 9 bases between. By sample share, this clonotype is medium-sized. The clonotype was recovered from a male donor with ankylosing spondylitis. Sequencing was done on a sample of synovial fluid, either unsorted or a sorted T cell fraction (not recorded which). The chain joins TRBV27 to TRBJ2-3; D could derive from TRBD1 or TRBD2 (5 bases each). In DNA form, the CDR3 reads TGTGCCAGCAGTTTTTGGGGGTCCACAGATACGCAGTATTTT. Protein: CASSFWGSTDTQYF.